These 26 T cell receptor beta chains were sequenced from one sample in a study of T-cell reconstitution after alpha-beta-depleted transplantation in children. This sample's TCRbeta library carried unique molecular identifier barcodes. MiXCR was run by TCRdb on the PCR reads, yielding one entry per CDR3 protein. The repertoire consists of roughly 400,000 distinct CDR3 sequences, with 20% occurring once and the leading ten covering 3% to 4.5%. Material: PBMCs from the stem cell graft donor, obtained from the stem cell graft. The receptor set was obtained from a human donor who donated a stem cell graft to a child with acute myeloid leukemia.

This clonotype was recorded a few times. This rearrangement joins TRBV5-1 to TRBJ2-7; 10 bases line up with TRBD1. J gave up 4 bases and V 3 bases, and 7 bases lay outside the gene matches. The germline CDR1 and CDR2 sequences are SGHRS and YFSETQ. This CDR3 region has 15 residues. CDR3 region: CASSSTGGKGYEQYF. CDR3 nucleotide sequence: TGCGCCAGCAGCTCGACAGGGGGCAAGGGGTACGAGCAGTACTTC.

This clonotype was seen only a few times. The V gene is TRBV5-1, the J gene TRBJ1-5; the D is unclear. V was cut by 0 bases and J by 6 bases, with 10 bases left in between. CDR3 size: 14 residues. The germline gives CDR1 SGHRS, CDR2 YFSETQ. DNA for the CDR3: TGCGCCAGCAGCTTGGGAGAGGGTAGTCAGCCCCAGCATTTT. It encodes CASSLGEGSQPQHF.

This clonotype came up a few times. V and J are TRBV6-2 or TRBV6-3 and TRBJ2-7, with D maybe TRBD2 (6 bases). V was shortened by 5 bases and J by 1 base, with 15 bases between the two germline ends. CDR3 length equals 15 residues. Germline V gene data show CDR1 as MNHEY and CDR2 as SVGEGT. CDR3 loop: CASSPASEGSYEQYF. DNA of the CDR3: TGTGCCAGCAGTCCCGCTAGCGAAGGGTCCTACGAGCAGTACTTC.

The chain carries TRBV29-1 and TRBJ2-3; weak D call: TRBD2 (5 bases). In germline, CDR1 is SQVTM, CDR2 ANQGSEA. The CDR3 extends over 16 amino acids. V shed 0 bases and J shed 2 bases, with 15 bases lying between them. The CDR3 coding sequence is TGCAGCGTTGAAGATCCGGCTAGCAGTATCACAGATACGCAGTATTTT. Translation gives CSVEDPASSITDTQYF.

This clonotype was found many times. CDR3 sequence: CSVEHRGGRASNEQFF. The CDR3 DNA reads TGCAGCGTTGAACACAGGGGCGGGAGGGCCTCCAATGAGCAGTTCTTC. This sequence joins TRBV29-1 and TRBJ2-1; 9 nucleotides align to TRBD2. CDR1 and CDR2 from the germline V gene are SQVTM and ANQGSEA. Trimming took 2 bases from V and 6 from J; bases not matched to a gene: 11. This CDR3 has 16 residues.

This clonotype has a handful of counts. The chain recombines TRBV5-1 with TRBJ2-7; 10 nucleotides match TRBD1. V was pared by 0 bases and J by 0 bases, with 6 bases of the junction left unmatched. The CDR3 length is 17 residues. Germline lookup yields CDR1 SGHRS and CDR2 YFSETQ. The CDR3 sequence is CASSLVPGTGASYEQYF. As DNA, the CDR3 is TGCGCCAGCAGCTTGGTCCCCGGGACAGGGGCCTCCTACGAGCAGTACTTC. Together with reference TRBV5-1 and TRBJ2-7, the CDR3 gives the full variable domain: KAGVTQTPRYLIKTRGQQVTLSCSPISGHRSVSWYQQTPGQGLQFLFEYFSETQRNKGNFPGRFSGRQFSNSRSEMNVSTLELGDSALYLCASSLVPGTGASYEQYFGPGTRLTVT.

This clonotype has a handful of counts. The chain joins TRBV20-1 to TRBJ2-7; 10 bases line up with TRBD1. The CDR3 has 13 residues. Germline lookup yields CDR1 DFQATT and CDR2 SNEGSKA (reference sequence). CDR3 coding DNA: TGCAGCCCGGGACAGGGGCTCTCCTACGAGCAGTACTTC. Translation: CSPGQGLSYEQYF.

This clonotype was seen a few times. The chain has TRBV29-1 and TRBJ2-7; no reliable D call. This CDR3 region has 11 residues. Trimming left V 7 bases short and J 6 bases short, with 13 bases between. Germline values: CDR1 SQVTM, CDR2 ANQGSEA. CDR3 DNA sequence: TGCAGCGCTCACACGAGAGCCGAGCAGTACTTC. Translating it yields CSAHTRAEQYF.

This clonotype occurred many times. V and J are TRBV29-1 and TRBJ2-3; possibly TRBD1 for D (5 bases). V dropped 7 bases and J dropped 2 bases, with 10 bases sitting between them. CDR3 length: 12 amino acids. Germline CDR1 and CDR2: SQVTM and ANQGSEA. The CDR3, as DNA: TGCAGCGGAGAGGACACCACAGATACGCAGTATTTT. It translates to CSGEDTTDTQYF.

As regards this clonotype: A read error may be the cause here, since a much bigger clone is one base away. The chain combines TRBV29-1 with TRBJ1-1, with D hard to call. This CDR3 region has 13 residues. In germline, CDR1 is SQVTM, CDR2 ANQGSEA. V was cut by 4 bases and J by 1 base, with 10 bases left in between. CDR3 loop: CSVVPLTNTEAFF. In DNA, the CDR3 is TGCAGCGTTGTGCCCCTTACGAACACTGAAGCTTTCTTT.

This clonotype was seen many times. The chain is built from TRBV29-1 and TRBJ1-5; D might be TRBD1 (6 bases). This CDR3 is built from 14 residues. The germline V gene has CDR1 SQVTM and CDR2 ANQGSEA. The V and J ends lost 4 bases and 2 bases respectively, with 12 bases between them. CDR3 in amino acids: CSVGSGVGNQPQHF. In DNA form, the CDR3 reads TGCAGCGTTGGTTCAGGGGTAGGCAATCAGCCCCAGCATTTT.

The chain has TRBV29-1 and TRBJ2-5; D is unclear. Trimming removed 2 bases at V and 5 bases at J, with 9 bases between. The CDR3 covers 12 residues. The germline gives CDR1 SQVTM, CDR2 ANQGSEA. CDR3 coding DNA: TGCAGCGTTGAACTCCCCTGGGAGACCCAGTACTTC. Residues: CSVELPWETQYF. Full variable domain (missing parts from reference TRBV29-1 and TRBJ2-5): SAVISQKPSRDICQRGTSLTIQCQVDSQVTMMFWYRQQPGQSLTLIATANQGSEATYESGFVIDKFPISRPNLTFSTLTVSNMSPEDSSIYLCSVELPWETQYFGPGTRLLVL.

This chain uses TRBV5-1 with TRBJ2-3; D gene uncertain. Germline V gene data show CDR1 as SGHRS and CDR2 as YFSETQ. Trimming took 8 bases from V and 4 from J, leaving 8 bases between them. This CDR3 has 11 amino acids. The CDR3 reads CASQNPDTQYF. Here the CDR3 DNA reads TGCGCCAGTCAGAACCCAGATACGCAGTATTTT.

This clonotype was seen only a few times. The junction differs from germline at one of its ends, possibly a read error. The CDR3 loop is CASSESRRSSLTW. The CDR3 nucleotides read TGTGCCAGCAGTGAGTCACGGAGGAGTTCACTCACTTGG. The chain employs TRBV6-1 and TRBJ2-7, with D possibly being TRBD2 (5 bases). The CDR3 is 13 amino acids. Germline values: CDR1 MNHNS, CDR2 SASEGT.

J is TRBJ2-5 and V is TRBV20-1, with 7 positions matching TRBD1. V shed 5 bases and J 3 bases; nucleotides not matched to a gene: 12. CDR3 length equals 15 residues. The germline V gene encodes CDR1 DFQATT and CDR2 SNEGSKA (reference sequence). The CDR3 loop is CSAATIRQGKETQYF. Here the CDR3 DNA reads TGCAGTGCTGCAACCATCCGACAGGGAAAAGAGACCCAGTACTTC.

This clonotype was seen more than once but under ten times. The CDR3 DNA reads as TGCAGCGTTGCCTTGGTTTCCTACAATGAGCAGTTCTTC. Translation: CSVALVSYNEQFF. The rearrangement links TRBV29-1 to TRBJ2-1, with unresolved D. The CDR3 is 13 amino acids. The V end lost 4 bases, the J end lost 1 base, and 8 bases lay between the germline ends. Germline assignment: CDR1 SQVTM and CDR2 ANQGSEA.

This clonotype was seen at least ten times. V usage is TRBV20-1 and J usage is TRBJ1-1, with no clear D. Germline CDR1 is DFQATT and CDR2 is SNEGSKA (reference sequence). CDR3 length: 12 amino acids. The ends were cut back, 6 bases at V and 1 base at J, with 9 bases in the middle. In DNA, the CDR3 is TGCAGTGCGGTCGGTGCGAACACTGAAGCTTTCTTT. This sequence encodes CSAVGANTEAFF.

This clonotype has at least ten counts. The CDR3 DNA is TGTGCCAGCAGATTGGCGGGAGGCAATTCCTACGAGCAGTACTTC. Protein sequence: CASRLAGGNSYEQYF. The rearrangement uses TRBV6-2 or TRBV6-3 and TRBJ2-7; 8 bases line up with TRBD2. CDR1 and CDR2 (germline): MNHEY, SVGEGT. CDR3 size: 15 residues. V shed 6 bases and J 1 base; nucleotides not matched to a gene: 8.

This chain's CDR3 is CASSQEGRVAGDHEQYF. The CDR3 coding sequence is TGTGCCAGCAGCCAAGAGGGTAGAGTAGCGGGTGACCACGAGCAGTACTTC. J is TRBJ2-7 and V is TRBV14, with TRBD2 matching over 7 bases. The CDR3 spans 17 residues. With 0 bases clipped from V and 5 bases from J, the junction kept 13 bases outside the gene matches. Germline CDR1 reads SGHDN; CDR2 reads FVKESK.

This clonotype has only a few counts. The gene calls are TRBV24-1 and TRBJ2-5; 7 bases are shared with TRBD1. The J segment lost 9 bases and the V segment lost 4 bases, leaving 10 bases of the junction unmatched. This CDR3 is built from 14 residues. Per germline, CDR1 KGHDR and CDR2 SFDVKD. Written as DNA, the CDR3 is TGTGCCACCAGTGACCCGGACAGGACGCAACCCCAGTACTTC. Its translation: CATSDPDRTQPQYF.

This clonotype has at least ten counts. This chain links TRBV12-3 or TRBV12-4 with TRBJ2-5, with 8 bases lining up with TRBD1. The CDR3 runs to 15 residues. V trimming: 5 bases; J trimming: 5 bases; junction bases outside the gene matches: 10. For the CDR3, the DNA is TGTGCCAGCAGTGTCGGACAGGGCGGACAGGAGACCCAGTACTTC. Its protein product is CASSVGQGGQETQYF.

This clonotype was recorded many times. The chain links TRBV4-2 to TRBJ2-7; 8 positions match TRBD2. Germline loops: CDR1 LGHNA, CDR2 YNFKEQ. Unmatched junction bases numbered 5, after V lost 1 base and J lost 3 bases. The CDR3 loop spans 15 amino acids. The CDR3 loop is CASSQGGSGNYEQYF. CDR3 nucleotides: TGTGCCAGCAGCCAAGGGGGTAGCGGGAACTACGAGCAGTACTTC.

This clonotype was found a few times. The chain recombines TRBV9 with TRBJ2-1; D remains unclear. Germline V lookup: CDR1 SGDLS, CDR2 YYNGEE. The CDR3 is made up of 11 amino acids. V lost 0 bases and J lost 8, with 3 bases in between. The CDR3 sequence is CASSVVDEQFF. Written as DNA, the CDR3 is TGTGCCAGCAGCGTAGTCGATGAGCAGTTCTTC.

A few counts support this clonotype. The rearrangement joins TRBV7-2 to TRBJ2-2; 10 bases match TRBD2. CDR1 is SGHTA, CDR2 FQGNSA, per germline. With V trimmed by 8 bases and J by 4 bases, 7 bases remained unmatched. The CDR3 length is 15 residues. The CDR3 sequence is CASRELAGSTGELFF. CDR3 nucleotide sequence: TGTGCCAGCCGCGAACTAGCGGGAAGCACCGGGGAGCTGTTTTTT.

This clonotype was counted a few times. Written as DNA, the CDR3 is TGTGCCAGCAGCCAAAGTGGGGCGGGAGGGGGGTATGAGCAGTTCTTC. As protein: CASSQSGAGGGYEQFF. J is TRBJ2-1 and V is TRBV7-3; 9 bases are a match to TRBD2. This CDR3 is 16 amino acids long. V shed 5 bases, J shed 8 bases, and the junction held 13 bases outside the gene matches. Germline CDR1 reads SGHTA; CDR2 reads FQGTGA.

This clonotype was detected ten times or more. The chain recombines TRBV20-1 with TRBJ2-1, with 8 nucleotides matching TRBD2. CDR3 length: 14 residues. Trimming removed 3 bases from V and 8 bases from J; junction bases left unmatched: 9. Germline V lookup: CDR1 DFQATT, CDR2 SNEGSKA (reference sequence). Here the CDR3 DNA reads TGCAGTGCTAGTGTCGGACTAGCCAGCCATGAGCAGTTCTTC. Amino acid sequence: CSASVGLASHEQFF.